A single TCR beta chain is shown here with its context. Germline CDR1 and CDR2: MNHEY and SVGAGI. The CDR3 has 13 residues. V was pared by 10 bases and J by 3 bases, with 5 bases of the junction left unmatched. This sample stems from a study of T-cell memory formation after mild COVID-19. 5'RACE primed at constant segments yielded TCR alpha and TCR beta cDNA libraries bearing sample barcodes and UMIs. MiXCR, run by TCRdb on the 5' RACE reads, gives a single entry per CDR3 protein. The sample shows approximately 60,000 distinct CDR3 sequences, approximately 9.5% of them seen only once. This chain joins TRBV6-5 and TRBJ2-1; 8 nucleotides align to TRBD2. The sequenced sample was PBMCs or a T cell subset sorted from them (not recorded which). This clonotype was sampled from a man younger than 30 who had mild COVID-19 (a few samples of this study predate the infection). Cell type and time point are not known. This CDR3 reads CAIGSGSYNEQFF. DNA of the CDR3: TGTGCCATCGGAAGCGGGAGCTACAATGAGCAGTTCTTC.